This TCR beta chain originates from a study of T cell responses to AZD1222 COVID-19 vaccine. General study points: A mostly white British donor set with more females was recruited, and clonal diversity was possibly underestimated.

With regard to this clone: Its antigen is unidentified.

Trimming removed 9 bases from V and 0 bases from J; junction bases left unmatched: 7. This CDR3 is 16 amino acids long. Germline assignment: CDR1 LNHNV and CDR2 YYDKDF (reference sequence). The method was immunoSEQ multiplex PCR; TCRdb's version includes in-frame clones alone and lacks a portion of them. The sample includes 150,000 to 200,000 clones, approximately 94% of them seen just once. The receptor was derived from an adult who received the MenACWY meningococcal vaccine as a control. The sample here was peripheral blood, taken 28 days after the second dose of the MenACWY control vaccine. This sequence joins TRBV15 and TRBJ2-5; 13 positions agree with TRBD2. The CDR3 DNA is TGTGCCACGGGAGGGACTAGCGGGACGTACCAAGAGACCCAGTACTTC. This translates into CATGGTSGTYQETQYF. The full variable domain, rest sourced from reference TRBV15 and TRBJ2-5, is DAMVIQNPRYQVTQFGKPVTLSCSQTLNHNVMYWYQQKSSQAPKLLFHYYDKDFNNEADTPDNFQSRRPNTSFCFLDIRSPGLGDTAMYLCATGGTSGTYQETQYFGPGTRLLVL.